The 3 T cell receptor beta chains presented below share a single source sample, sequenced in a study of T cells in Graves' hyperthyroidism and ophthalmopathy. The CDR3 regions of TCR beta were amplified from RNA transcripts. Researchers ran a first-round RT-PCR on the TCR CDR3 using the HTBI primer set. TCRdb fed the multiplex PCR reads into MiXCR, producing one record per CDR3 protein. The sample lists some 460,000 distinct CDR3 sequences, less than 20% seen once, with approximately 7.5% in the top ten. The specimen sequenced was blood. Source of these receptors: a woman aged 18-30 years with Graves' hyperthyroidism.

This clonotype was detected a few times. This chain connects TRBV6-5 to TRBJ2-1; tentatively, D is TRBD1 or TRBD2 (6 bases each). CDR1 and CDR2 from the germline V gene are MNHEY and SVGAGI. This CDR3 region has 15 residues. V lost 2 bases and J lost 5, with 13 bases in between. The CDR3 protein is CASSYKGGADNEQFF. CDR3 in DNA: TGTGCCAGCAGTTACAAGGGGGGCGCCGACAATGAGCAGTTCTTC.

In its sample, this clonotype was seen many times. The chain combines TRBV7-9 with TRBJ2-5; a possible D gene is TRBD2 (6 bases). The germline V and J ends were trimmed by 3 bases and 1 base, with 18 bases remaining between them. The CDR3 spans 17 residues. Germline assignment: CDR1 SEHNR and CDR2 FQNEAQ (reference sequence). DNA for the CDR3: TGTGCCAGCAGCTTGGGCATCGCCAGCGGGCCCCAAGAGACCCAGTACTTC. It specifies CASSLGIASGPQETQYF.

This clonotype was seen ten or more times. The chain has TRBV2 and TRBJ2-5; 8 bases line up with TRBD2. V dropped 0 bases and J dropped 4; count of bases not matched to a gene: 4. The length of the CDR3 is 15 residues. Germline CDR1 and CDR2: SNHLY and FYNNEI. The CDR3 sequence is CASSEAGLGLETQYF. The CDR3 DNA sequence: TGTGCCAGCAGTGAAGCGGGACTAGGTTTAGAGACCCAGTACTTC.